These 14 T cell receptor beta chains came from one sample sequenced in a study of T-cell memory formation after mild COVID-19. TCRdb independently ran MiXCR on the 5' RACE reads; one entry per CDR3 protein. The sample has around 100,000 distinct CDR3 sequences; 22% are singletons. The sample taken for sequencing was PBMCs or a T cell subset sorted from them (not recorded which). The receptor source for this set is a man aged 18 to 30 who had mild COVID-19 (a few samples of this study predate the infection). Cell type and time point are not known.

This clonotype was seen more than once but under ten times. The chain is built from TRBV23-1 and TRBJ2-2, with 7 bases fitting TRBD2. TRBV23-1 is labeled an ORF, and its function is uncertain. The CDR3 runs 16 residues. The ends lost 0 bases at V and 3 bases at J; junction bases unmatched: 4. In DNA, the CDR3 is TGCGCCAGCAGTCAATCGGGCGGGGGAGACACCGGGGAGCTGTTTTTT. This gives the protein CASSQSGGGDTGELFF.

V is TRBV19 and J is TRBJ1-1; D remains unclear. Germline-derived CDR1 and CDR2 are LNHDA and SQIVND (reference sequence). The CDR3 extends over 12 amino acids. Trimming shortened V by 7 bases and J by 1 base, and 7 bases separated the two germline ends. The CDR3 DNA follows: TGTGCCAGTAATTCAGGGAACACTGAAGCTTTCTTT. It encodes CASNSGNTEAFF.

V is TRBV6-6 and J is TRBJ2-3, with TRBD2 matching 7 bases. V shed 4 bases, J shed 2 bases, and the junction held 6 bases outside the gene matches. The CDR3 covers 15 residues. The germline CDR1 and CDR2 sequences are MNHNY and SVGAGI (reference sequence). This CDR3 is CASSSSGVLTDTQYF. CDR3 nucleotides: TGTGCCAGCAGTTCCAGCGGGGTGCTCACAGATACGCAGTATTTT.

This clonotype was observed a handful of times. The V gene is TRBV6-2 or TRBV6-3, the J gene TRBJ2-3; TRBD2 agrees at 14 bases. The CDR3 has 17 amino acids. The ends lost 5 bases at V and 5 bases at J; junction bases unmatched: 9. The V gene's germline CDR1 is MNHEY and CDR2 SVGEGT. CDR3 in amino acids: CASSNRLAGGPGDTQYF. CDR3 bases: TGTGCCAGCAGTAACCGACTAGCGGGGGGGCCCGGAGATACGCAGTATTTT.

This clonotype was detected a few times. The chain is built from TRBV29-1 and TRBJ2-7, with TRBD1 matching over 10 bases. The V and J ends lost 4 bases and 5 bases, in that order; junction bases with no gene match: 2. Germline V gene data show CDR1 as SQVTM and CDR2 as ANQGSEA. CDR3 length: 12 amino acids. CDR3 protein: CSVGTGGNEQYF. CDR3 coding DNA: TGCAGCGTTGGGACAGGGGGAAACGAGCAGTACTTC.

This clonotype was seen a handful of times. For the CDR3, the DNA is TGTGCCAGCAGTTCTTGGGTCGCGAACACCGGGGAGCTGTTTTTT. This codes for CASSSWVANTGELFF. The V and J genes are TRBV27 and TRBJ2-2; D is uncertain. The CDR3 is 15 residues long. V was pared by 4 bases and J by 0 bases, with 9 bases between. CDR1 is MNHEY and CDR2 is SMNVEV in the germline V gene (reference sequence).

This clonotype was detected only a few times. The CDR3 region is CASQFYNEQFF. The CDR3 DNA reads TGCGCCAGCCAGTTCTATAATGAGCAGTTCTTC. The chain links TRBV10-2 to TRBJ2-1, with D uncertain. The CDR3 extends over 11 amino acids. The ends were cut back, 8 bases at V and 7 bases at J, with 9 bases in the middle. From germline, CDR1 is WSHSY and CDR2 SAAADI.

There are a few counts of this clonotype. The chain links TRBV7-9 to TRBJ2-1; 11 bases fit TRBD2. CDR1 is SEHNR and CDR2 is FQNEAQ in the germline V gene (reference sequence). V trimming: 3 bases; J trimming: 6 bases; junction bases outside the gene matches: 16. This CDR3 is 19 amino acids long. CDR3 sequence (DNA): TGTGCCAGCAGCTTGATCCGACCCTCCATAGCGGGGGGGAGCAATGAGCAGTTCTTC. Translation gives CASSLIRPSIAGGSNEQFF.

This clonotype was seen a few times. The gene calls are TRBV7-9 and TRBJ2-5; 10 positions agree with TRBD2. V dropped 5 bases and J dropped 4; count of bases not matched to a gene: 10. CDR1 and CDR2 (germline): SEHNR, FQNEAQ (reference sequence). This CDR3 spans 16 amino acids. CDR3 residues: CASSPAGGEFAETQYF. The CDR3 DNA reads TGTGCCAGCAGCCCAGCGGGGGGGGAGTTCGCAGAGACCCAGTACTTC.

The V call is TRBV6-5, the J call TRBJ2-1, with 8 bases lining up with TRBD2. Germline lookup yields CDR1 MNHEY and CDR2 SVGAGI. The CDR3 is made up of 15 amino acids. V gave up 4 bases and J gave up 2 bases; unmatched junction bases: 4. CDR3 sequence: CASSWTSWAYNEQFF. Here the CDR3 DNA reads TGTGCCAGCAGTTGGACTAGCTGGGCCTACAATGAGCAGTTCTTC.

Only a few counts were recorded for this clonotype. The CDR3 DNA follows: TGTGCCAGCAGCCCCGGAACCTCTGTATTGGATACGCAGTATTTT. Its protein product is CASSPGTSVLDTQYF. The J gene is TRBJ2-3, the V gene TRBV7-3; no firm D call. This CDR3 region has 15 residues. Looked up from germline, CDR1 is SGHTA and CDR2 is FQGTGA. Trimming took off 5 bases at V and 6 bases at J, with 18 bases between the two ends.

In this sample, this clonotype turned up a few times. The rearrangement links TRBV29-1 to TRBJ1-1, with 8 bases matching TRBD1. This CDR3 has 13 amino acids. V was pared by 1 base and J by 5 bases, with 3 bases of the junction left unmatched. Germline assignment: CDR1 SQVTM and CDR2 ANQGSEA. CDR3 sequence: CSVEGTGRTEAFF. In nucleotides, the CDR3 is TGCAGCGTTGAAGGGACAGGGAGGACTGAAGCTTTCTTT.

This clonotype was detected ten times or more. The chain links TRBV7-2 to TRBJ2-1; D gene ambiguous. Per the germline V gene, CDR1 is SGHTA and CDR2 is FQGNSA. The CDR3 has 14 amino acids. Trimming removed 5 bases from V and 5 bases from J, with 13 bases in between. This CDR3 reads CASSPSRPHNEQFF. CDR3 coding DNA: TGTGCCAGCAGCCCTAGTCGCCCTCACAATGAGCAGTTCTTC. The full variable domain, in which reference TRBV7-2 and TRBJ2-1 provide the parts outside the CDR3, is GAGVSQSPSNKVTEKGKDVELRCDPISGHTALYWYRQSLGQGLEFLIYFQGNSAPDKSGLPSDRFSAERTGGSVSTLTIQRTQQEDSAVYLCASSPSRPHNEQFFGPGTRLTVL.

The chain combines TRBV19 with TRBJ1-1; D perhaps matches TRBD1 (6 bases). The CDR3 consists of 13 residues. Trimming cost V 7 bases and J 4 bases, with 13 bases left between them. CDR1 is LNHDA, CDR2 SQIVND, per germline (reference sequence). In DNA, the CDR3 is TGTGCCAGTACATGGGGGCCCGGCACTGAAGCTTTCTTT. Its translation: CASTWGPGTEAFF.